This T cell receptor (beta chain) was retrieved from a study of a mutant IDH1 vaccine in newly diagnosed glioma. At the level of the study: Investigators started vaccination 4-6 weeks after radiotherapy alone, or with temozolomide cycles. Standard pretreatment was either radiotherapy, temozolomide, or, for most, radiochemotherapy with temozolomide.

With V trimmed by 1 base and J by 1 base, 5 bases remained unmatched. CDR3 size: 16 residues. Germline CDR1 and CDR2: SGDLS and YYNGEE. Turning to this clone: The antigen is unknown.

Time point here: week 5, during vaccination. Doses comprised 300 ug of mutant IDH1 20-mer peptide each, plus topical imiquimod. Method: immunoSEQ multiplex PCR; TCRdb's copy keeps in-frame clones and lacks some. The sample consists of approximately 80,000 clones, 91% of them appearing once. Material: PBMCs, obtained from a glioma patient whose treatment included an IDH1 peptide vaccine. The origin of this receptor is a woman aged 50 to 60 with glioma. The chain combines TRBV9 with TRBJ2-7; 10 bases map to TRBD1. The CDR3 spells CASSVSRDRGSYEQYF. The CDR3, as DNA: TGTGCCAGCAGCGTAAGCCGGGACAGGGGTTCCTACGAGCAGTACTTC. The variable domain in full, completed from reference TRBV9 and TRBJ2-7, reads DSGVTQTPKHLITATGQRVTLRCSPRSGDLSVYWYQQSLDQGLQFLIQYYNGEERAKGNILERFSAQQFPDLHSELNLSSLELGDSALYFCASSVSRDRGSYEQYFGPGTRLTVT.